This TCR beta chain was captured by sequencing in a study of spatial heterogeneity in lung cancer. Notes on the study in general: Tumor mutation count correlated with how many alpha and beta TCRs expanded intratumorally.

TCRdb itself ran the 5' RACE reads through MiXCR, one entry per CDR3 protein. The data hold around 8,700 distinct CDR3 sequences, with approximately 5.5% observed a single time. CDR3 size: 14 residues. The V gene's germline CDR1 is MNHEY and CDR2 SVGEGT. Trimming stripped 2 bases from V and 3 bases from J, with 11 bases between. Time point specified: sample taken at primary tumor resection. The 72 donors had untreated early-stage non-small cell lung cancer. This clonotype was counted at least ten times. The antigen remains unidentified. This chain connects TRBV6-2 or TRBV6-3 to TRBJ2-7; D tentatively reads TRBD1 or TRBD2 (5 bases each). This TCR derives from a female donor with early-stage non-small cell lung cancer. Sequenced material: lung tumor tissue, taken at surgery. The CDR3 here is CASSYEQEDYEQYF. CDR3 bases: TGTGCCAGCAGTTACGAACAGGAGGACTACGAGCAGTACTTC.